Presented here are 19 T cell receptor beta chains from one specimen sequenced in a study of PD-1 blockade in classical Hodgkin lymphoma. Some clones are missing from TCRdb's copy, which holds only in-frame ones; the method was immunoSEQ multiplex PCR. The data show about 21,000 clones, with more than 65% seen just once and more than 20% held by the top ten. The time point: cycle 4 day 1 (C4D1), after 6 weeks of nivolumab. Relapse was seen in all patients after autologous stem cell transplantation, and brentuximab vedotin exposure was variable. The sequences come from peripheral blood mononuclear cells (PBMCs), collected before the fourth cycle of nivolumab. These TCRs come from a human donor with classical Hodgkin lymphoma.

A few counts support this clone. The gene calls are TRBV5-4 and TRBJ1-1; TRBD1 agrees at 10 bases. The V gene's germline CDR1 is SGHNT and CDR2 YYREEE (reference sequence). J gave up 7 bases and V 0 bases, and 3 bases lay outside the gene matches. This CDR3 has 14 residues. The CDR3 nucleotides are TGTGCCAGCAGCTTGGCCGGACAGGGGGTTGAAGCTTTCTTT. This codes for CASSLAGQGVEAFF.

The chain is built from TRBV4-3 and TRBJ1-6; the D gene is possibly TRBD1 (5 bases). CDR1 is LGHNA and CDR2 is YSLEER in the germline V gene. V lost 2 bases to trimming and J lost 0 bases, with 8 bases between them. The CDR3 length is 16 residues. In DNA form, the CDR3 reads TGCGCCAGCAGCCAAACAGGAAGCTCCTATAATTCACCCCTCCACTTT. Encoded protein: CASSQTGSSYNSPLHF.

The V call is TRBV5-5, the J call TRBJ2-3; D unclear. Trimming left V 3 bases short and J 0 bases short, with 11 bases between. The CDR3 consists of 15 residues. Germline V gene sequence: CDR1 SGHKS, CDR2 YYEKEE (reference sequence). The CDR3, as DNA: TGTGCCAGCAGCTCCCGGGCCGGGAGCACAGATACGCAGTATTTT. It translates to CASSSRAGSTDTQYF.

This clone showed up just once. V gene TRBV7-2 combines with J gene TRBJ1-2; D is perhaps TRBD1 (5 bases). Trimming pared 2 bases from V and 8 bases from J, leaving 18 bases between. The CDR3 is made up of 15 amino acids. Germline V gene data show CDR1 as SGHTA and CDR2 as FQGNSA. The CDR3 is CASSLTGLFLEGYTF. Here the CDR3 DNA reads TGTGCCAGCAGCTTAACGGGACTCTTTCTGGAGGGCTACACCTTC. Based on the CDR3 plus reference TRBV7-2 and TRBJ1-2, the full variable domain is GAGVSQSPSNKVTEKGKDVELRCDPISGHTALYWYRQSLGQGLEFLIYFQGNSAPDKSGLPSDRFSAERTGGSVSTLTIQRTQQEDSAVYLCASSLTGLFLEGYTFGSGTRLTVV.

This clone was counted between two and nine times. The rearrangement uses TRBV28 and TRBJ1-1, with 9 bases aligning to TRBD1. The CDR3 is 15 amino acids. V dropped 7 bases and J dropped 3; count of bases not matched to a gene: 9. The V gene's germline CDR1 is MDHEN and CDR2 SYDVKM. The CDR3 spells CASTPWDRADTEAFF. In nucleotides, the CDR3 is TGTGCCAGCACCCCTTGGGACAGGGCCGACACTGAAGCTTTCTTT.

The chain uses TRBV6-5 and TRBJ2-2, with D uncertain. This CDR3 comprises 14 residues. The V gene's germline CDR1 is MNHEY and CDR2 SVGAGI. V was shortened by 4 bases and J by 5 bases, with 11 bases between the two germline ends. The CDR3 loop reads CASSSPTRTGELFF. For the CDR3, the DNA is TGTGCCAGCAGTTCTCCGACAAGGACCGGGGAGCTGTTTTTT.

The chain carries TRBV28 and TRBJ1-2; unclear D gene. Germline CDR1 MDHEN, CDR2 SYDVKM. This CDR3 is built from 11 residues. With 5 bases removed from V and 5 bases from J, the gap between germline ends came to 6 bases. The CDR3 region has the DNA TGTGCCAGCAGTCGAGGGTATGGCTACACCTTC. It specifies CASSRGYGYTF.

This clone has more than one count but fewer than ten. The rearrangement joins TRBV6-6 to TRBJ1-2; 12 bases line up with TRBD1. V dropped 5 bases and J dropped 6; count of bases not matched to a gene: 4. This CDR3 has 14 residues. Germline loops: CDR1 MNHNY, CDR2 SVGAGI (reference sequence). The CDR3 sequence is CASSRGTGGNGYTF. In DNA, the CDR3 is TGTGCCAGCAGTCGTGGGACAGGGGGCAATGGCTACACCTTC.

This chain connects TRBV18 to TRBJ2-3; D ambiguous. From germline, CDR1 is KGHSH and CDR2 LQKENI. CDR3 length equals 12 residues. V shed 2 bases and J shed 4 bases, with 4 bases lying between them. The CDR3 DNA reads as TGTGCCAGCTCACCATACGCAGATACGCAGTATTTT. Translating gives CASSPYADTQYF.

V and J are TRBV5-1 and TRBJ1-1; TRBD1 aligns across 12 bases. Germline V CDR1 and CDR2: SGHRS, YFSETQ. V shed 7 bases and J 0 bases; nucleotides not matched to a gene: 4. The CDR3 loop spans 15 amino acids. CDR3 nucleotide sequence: TGCGCCAGCGGGACAGGGGGCCTAATGAACACTGAAGCTTTCTTT. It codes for CASGTGGLMNTEAFF. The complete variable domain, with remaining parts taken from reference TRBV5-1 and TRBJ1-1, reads KAGVTQTPRYLIKTRGQQVTLSCSPISGHRSVSWYQQTPGQGLQFLFEYFSETQRNKGNFPGRFSGRQFSNSRSEMNVSTLELGDSALYLCASGTGGLMNTEAFFGQGTRLTVV.

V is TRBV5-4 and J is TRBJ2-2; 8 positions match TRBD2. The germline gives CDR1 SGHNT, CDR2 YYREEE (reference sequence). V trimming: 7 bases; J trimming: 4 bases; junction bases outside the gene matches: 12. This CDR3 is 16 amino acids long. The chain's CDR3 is CASRLSGGAVTGELFF. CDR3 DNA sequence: TGTGCCAGCCGCCTCTCCGGGGGGGCCGTCACCGGGGAGCTGTTTTTT.

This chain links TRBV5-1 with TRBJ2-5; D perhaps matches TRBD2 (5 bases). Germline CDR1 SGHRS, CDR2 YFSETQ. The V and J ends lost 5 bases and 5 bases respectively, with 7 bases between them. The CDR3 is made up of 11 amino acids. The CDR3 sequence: CASREGETQYF. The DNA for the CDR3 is TGCGCCAGCAGAGAGGGTGAGACCCAGTACTTC. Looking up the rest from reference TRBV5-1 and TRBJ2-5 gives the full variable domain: KAGVTQTPRYLIKTRGQQVTLSCSPISGHRSVSWYQQTPGQGLQFLFEYFSETQRNKGNFPGRFSGRQFSNSRSEMNVSTLELGDSALYLCASREGETQYFGPGTRLLVL.

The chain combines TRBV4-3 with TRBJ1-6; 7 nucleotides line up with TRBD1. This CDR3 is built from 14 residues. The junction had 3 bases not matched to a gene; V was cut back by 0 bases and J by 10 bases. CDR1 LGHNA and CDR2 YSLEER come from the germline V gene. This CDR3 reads CASSQDKGASPLHF. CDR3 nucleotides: TGCGCCAGCAGCCAAGACAAGGGGGCCTCACCCCTCCACTTT.

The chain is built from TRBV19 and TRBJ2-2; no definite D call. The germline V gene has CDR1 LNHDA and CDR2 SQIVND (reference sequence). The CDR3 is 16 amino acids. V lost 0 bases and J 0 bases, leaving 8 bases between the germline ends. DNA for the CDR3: TGTGCCAGTAGTATAGAGGGCACTTCGAACACCGGGGAGCTGTTTTTT. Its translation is CASSIEGTSNTGELFF.

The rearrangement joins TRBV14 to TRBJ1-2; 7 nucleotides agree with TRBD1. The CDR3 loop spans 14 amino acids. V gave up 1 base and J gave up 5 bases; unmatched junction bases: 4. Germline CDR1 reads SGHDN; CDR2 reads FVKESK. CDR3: CASSQGQGTYGYTF. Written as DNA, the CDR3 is TGTGCCAGCAGCCAAGGACAGGGAACATATGGCTACACCTTC.

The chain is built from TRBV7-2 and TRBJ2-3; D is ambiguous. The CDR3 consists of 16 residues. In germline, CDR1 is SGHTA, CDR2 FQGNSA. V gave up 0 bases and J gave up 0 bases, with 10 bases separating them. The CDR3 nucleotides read TGTGCCAGCAGCTTAGCAGTGAGCGCTAGCACAGATACGCAGTATTTT. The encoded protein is CASSLAVSASTDTQYF. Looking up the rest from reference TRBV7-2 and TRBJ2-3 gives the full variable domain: GAGVSQSPSNKVTEKGKDVELRCDPISGHTALYWYRQSLGQGLEFLIYFQGNSAPDKSGLPSDRFSAERTGGSVSTLTIQRTQQEDSAVYLCASSLAVSASTDTQYFGPGTRLTVL.

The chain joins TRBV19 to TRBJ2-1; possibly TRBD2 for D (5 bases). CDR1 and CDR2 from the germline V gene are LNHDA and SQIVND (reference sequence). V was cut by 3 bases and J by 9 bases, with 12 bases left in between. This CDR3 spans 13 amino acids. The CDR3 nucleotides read TGTGCCAGTAGTATCTTGGCCGGGGTTGAGCAGTTCTTC. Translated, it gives CASSILAGVEQFF. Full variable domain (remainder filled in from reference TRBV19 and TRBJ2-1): DGGITQSPKYLFRKEGQNVTLSCEQNLNHDAMYWYRQDPGQGLRLIYYSQIVNDFQKGDIAEGYSVSREKKESFPLTVTSAQKNPTAFYLCASSILAGVEQFFGPGTRLTVL.

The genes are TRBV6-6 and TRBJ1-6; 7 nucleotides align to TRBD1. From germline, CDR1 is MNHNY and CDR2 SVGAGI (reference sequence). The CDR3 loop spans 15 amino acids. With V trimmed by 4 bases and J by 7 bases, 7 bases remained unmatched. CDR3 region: CASSFPGGGNSPLHF. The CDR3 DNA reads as TGTGCCAGCAGTTTCCCAGGGGGAGGGAATTCACCCCTCCACTTT.

The CDR3 DNA reads as TGTGCCAGCAGCAAGCTCCCTTCCCGTTTGAACACTGAAGCTTTCTTT. This gives the protein CASSKLPSRLNTEAFF. This chain connects TRBV21-1 to TRBJ1-1. TRBV21-1 is a pseudogene segment. This CDR3 contains 16 residues.